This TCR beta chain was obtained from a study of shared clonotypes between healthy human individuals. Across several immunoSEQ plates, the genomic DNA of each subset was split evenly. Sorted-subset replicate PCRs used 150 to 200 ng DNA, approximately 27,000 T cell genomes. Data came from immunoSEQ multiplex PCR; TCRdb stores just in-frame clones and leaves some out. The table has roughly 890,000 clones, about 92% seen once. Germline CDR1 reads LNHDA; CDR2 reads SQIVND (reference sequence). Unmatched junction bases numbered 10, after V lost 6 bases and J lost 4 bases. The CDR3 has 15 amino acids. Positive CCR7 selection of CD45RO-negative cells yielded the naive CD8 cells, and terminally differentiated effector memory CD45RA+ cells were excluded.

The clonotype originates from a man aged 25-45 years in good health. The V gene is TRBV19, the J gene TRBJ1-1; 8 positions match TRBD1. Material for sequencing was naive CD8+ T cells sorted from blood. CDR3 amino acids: CASSRTGHGGTEAFF. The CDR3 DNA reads TGTGCCAGTAGCAGGACAGGGCACGGGGGCACTGAAGCTTTCTTT.